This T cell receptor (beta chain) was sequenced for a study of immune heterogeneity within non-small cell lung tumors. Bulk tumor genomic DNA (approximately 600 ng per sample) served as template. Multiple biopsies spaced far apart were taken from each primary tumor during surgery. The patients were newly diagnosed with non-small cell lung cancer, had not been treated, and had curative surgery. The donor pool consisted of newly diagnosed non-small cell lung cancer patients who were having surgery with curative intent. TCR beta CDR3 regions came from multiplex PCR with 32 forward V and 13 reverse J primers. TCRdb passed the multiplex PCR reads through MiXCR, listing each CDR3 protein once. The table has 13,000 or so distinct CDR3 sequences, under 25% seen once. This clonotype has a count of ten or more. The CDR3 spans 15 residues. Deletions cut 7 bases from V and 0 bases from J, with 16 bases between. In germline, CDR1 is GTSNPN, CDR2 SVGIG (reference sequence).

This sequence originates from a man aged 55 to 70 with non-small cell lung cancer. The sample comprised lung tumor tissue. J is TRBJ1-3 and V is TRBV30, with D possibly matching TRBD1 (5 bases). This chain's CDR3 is CASTRGASSGNTIYF. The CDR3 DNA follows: TGTGCCTCCACCCGCGGGGCGAGCTCTGGAAACACCATATATTTT.